A single sample is the source of the 22 T cell receptor beta chains below, sequenced in a study of blood T cell repertoires in COVID-19. Data came from immunoSEQ multiplex PCR; TCRdb stores just in-frame clones and leaves some out. The sample carries hundreds of thousands of clones, 70% to 90% recorded once. Sample: peripheral blood. Every receptor here comes from a woman aged 18 to 35 who had recovered from COVID-19.

The chain employs TRBV6-5 and TRBJ2-1; TRBD1 matches at 10 bases. V lost 7 bases to trimming and J lost 1 base; unmatched junction nucleotides: 4. Germline-derived CDR1 and CDR2 are MNHEY and SVGAGI. The CDR3 totals 15 residues. DNA of the CDR3: TGTGCCAGCAATAGGGACAGGGGTTCCTACAATGAGCAGTTCTTC. This encodes CASNRDRGSYNEQFF.

The CDR3 DNA reads TGTGCCTGGAGTCGTGACAGGGGGCTTGGCTATGGCTACACCTTC. Amino acids: CAWSRDRGLGYGYTF. The rearrangement uses TRBV30 and TRBJ1-2; TRBD1 matches 10 bases. V shed 2 bases and J 4 bases; nucleotides not matched to a gene: 7. The CDR3 extends over 15 amino acids. CDR1 and CDR2 from the germline V gene are GTSNPN and SVGIG (reference sequence). Full variable domain (rest looked up from reference TRBV30 and TRBJ1-2): SQTIHQWPATLVQPVGSPLSLECTVEGTSNPNLYWYRQAAGRGLQLLFYSVGIGQISSEVPQNLSASRPQDRQFILSSKKLLLSDSGFYLCAWSRDRGLGYGYTFGSGTRLTVV.

The rearrangement uses TRBV6-5 and TRBJ2-2; 8 positions match TRBD2. Germline CDR1 and CDR2: MNHEY and SVGAGI. Trimming at V came to 6 bases and at J to 4 bases, leaving 4 bases not matched to a gene. The CDR3 contains 14 residues. The CDR3 DNA reads TGTGCCAGCAGGCGGGAGGCGGCCACCGGGGAGCTGTTTTTT. This codes for CASRREAATGELFF.

The V and J genes are TRBV2 and TRBJ2-1; 8 nucleotides match TRBD2. The CDR3 contains 16 residues. Trimming cost V 2 bases and J 2 bases; bases outside gene matches: 5. Germline V gene sequence: CDR1 SNHLY, CDR2 FYNNEI. The CDR3 bases are TGTGCCAGCAGTGAAACGGGAGGGGCTGCCTACAATGAGCAGTTCTTC. Translated: CASSETGGAAYNEQFF. Full variable domain (missing parts from reference TRBV2 and TRBJ2-1): EPEVTQTPSHQVTQMGQEVILRCVPISNHLYFYWYRQILGQKVEFLVSFYNNEISEKSEIFDDQFSVERPDGSNFTLKIRSTKLEDSAMYFCASSETGGAAYNEQFFGPGTRLTVL.

The V and J genes are TRBV19 and TRBJ1-2, with unresolved D. Per germline, CDR1 LNHDA and CDR2 SQIVND (reference sequence). The CDR3 loop spans 14 amino acids. V was shortened by 2 bases and J by 3 bases, with 10 bases between the two germline ends. The CDR3 nucleotides read TGTGCCAGTAGTATATCGTCAGGCTACTATGGCTACACCTTC. Its translation: CASSISSGYYGYTF.

This sequence joins TRBV7-6 and TRBJ1-1; 7 nucleotides match TRBD1. Trimming took 0 bases from V and 6 from J; bases not matched to a gene: 7. The CDR3 is made up of 15 amino acids. Germline V gives CDR1 SGHVS, CDR2 FNYEAQ. Here the CDR3 DNA reads TGTGCCAGCAGCTTAGCGCGTTCAGGGGGAGCTGAAGCTTTCTTT. Protein: CASSLARSGGAEAFF.

This clone occurred a few times. V is TRBV3-1 (or the pseudogene TRBV3-2) and J is TRBJ2-1, with D maybe TRBD1 (6 bases). Trimming removed 6 bases at V and 9 bases at J, with 15 bases between. Germline V CDR1 and CDR2: LGHDT, YNNKEL (reference sequence). This CDR3 region has 13 residues. The CDR3 here is CASSLSGTFEQFF. For the CDR3, the DNA is TGTGCCAGCAGTTTATCCGGGACATTTGAGCAGTTCTTC.

This rearrangement joins TRBV19 to TRBJ2-1; TRBD2 agrees at 14 bases. This CDR3 is 15 amino acids long. CDR1 and CDR2 from the germline V gene are LNHDA and SQIVND (reference sequence). Trimming cost V 4 bases and J 8 bases; bases outside gene matches: 4. CDR3 amino acids: CASSTTSGRVDEQFF. The CDR3 DNA sequence: TGTGCCAGTAGTACGACTAGCGGGAGGGTCGATGAGCAGTTCTTC.

The rearrangement uses TRBV15 and TRBJ1-3, with TRBD1 identical over 9 bases. The V gene end was trimmed by 1 base and the J gene end by 2 bases; junction bases not matched to a gene: 3. The germline V gene has CDR1 LNHNV and CDR2 YYDKDF (reference sequence). The CDR3 has 16 amino acids. CDR3 sequence: CATSRAGTGTGNTIYF. The CDR3 DNA sequence: TGTGCCACCAGCAGAGCGGGGACAGGGACTGGAAACACCATATATTTT. The full variable domain, in which reference TRBV15 and TRBJ1-3 provide the parts outside the CDR3, is DAMVIQNPRYQVTQFGKPVTLSCSQTLNHNVMYWYQQKSSQAPKLLFHYYDKDFNNEADTPDNFQSRRPNTSFCFLDIRSPGLGDTAMYLCATSRAGTGTGNTIYFGEGSWLTVV.

The V gene is TRBV4-3, the J gene TRBJ1-2; maybe TRBD1 (6 bases). The length of the CDR3 is 15 residues. Germline V CDR1 and CDR2: LGHNA, YSLEER. Between the trimmed V and J ends, which lost 0 bases and 0 bases, there was a span of 8 bases. The CDR3 DNA reads TGCGCCAGCAGCCAAGAGACAGGAACTAACTATGGCTACACCTTC. It encodes CASSQETGTNYGYTF.

The J gene is TRBJ2-3, the V gene TRBV25-1, with 9 bases that match TRBD2. The J segment lost 3 bases and the V segment lost 1 base, leaving 11 bases of the junction unmatched. Germline CDR1 MGHDK, CDR2 SYGVNS. The CDR3 spans 18 residues. The CDR3 region is CASSESWGYSGSTDTQYF. The DNA for the CDR3 is TGTGCCAGCAGTGAATCCTGGGGGTATAGCGGGAGTACAGATACGCAGTATTTT.

V is TRBV7-2 and J is TRBJ2-3, with 10 bases aligning to TRBD2. The CDR3 loop spans 14 amino acids. Germline V gene data show CDR1 as SGHTA and CDR2 as FQGNSA. The junction had 1 base not matched to a gene; V was cut back by 2 bases and J by 5 bases. The chain's CDR3 is CASSLRTSGDTQYF. The CDR3 nucleotides read TGTGCCAGCAGCTTAAGGACTAGCGGAGATACGCAGTATTTT.

The V call is TRBV19, the J call TRBJ2-1; 10 bases are a match to TRBD2. CDR1 is LNHDA, CDR2 SQIVND, per germline (reference sequence). Losses at the gene ends were 8 bases for V and 9 bases for J; bases not matched to a gene: 4. The CDR3 is 12 amino acids. CDR3 amino acids: CASLAGGGEQFF. CDR3 coding DNA: TGTGCCAGTTTAGCGGGAGGTGGTGAGCAGTTCTTC.

J is TRBJ1-1 and V is TRBV5-1, with D unclear. CDR1 is SGHRS and CDR2 is YFSETQ in the germline V gene. Trimming shortened V by 0 bases and J by 11 bases, and 14 bases separated the two germline ends. The CDR3 spans 13 residues. The CDR3 region is CASSLGMKGEAFF. DNA of the CDR3: TGCGCCAGCAGCTTGGGGATGAAGGGAGAGGCTTTCTTT.

This clone was picked up one time. V and J are TRBV7-2 and TRBJ1-2, with 9 bases identical to TRBD1. The CDR3 spans 13 residues. V trimming: 6 bases; J trimming: 8 bases; junction bases outside the gene matches: 7. CDR1 is SGHTA, CDR2 FQGNSA, per germline. DNA of the CDR3: TGTGCCAGCAGACCCGGGACAGGGCACGGCTACACCTTC. Translated: CASRPGTGHGYTF.

The chain recombines TRBV4-3 with TRBJ2-3; the D gene is possibly TRBD1 (7 bases). The ends were cut back, 4 bases at V and 0 bases at J, with 23 bases in the middle. The germline V gene has CDR1 LGHNA and CDR2 YSLEER. The CDR3 runs 19 residues. Written as DNA, the CDR3 is TGCGCCAGCAGCCTGGGGCGGGACAGCCTAAAATCTAGCACAGATACGCAGTATTTT. Translation: CASSLGRDSLKSSTDTQYF.

The V call is TRBV9, the J call TRBJ2-7; D may be TRBD1 (5 bases). CDR1 is SGDLS and CDR2 is YYNGEE in the germline V gene. The CDR3 is made up of 15 amino acids. Deletions cut 0 bases from V and 3 bases from J, with 13 bases between. This chain's CDR3 is CASSVAVGASYEQYF. For the CDR3, the DNA is TGTGCCAGCAGCGTAGCAGTAGGGGCAAGCTACGAGCAGTACTTC.

This clone came up once. J is TRBJ2-4 and V is TRBV4-1; the D gene is possibly TRBD1 (6 bases). The CDR3 is 13 amino acids. Trimming shortened V by 5 bases and J by 4 bases, and 9 bases separated the two germline ends. The germline gives CDR1 MGHRA, CDR2 YSYEKL. The DNA for the CDR3 is TGCGCCAGCAGCTGGGACACAAAAAACATTCAGTACTTC. Protein product: CASSWDTKNIQYF.

The chain joins TRBV30 to TRBJ2-7, with 11 nucleotides matching TRBD1. Per the germline V gene, CDR1 is GTSNPN and CDR2 is SVGIG (reference sequence). The CDR3 sequence is 14 residues long. V was clipped by 4 bases and J by 4 bases; unmatched bases: 6. The CDR3 coding sequence is TGTGCCTGGACCGGGACAGGGGGTTCTTACGAGCAGTACTTC. Protein sequence: CAWTGTGGSYEQYF.

The chain couples TRBV11-1 to TRBJ1-2; 7 nucleotides match TRBD1. The germline gives CDR1 SGHAT, CDR2 FQDESV (reference sequence). This CDR3 comprises 15 residues. V lost 5 bases, J lost 6 bases, and 12 bases stayed unmatched. The CDR3 sequence: CASSPNIDRANGYTF. In nucleotides, the CDR3 is TGTGCCAGCAGCCCGAACATCGACAGGGCGAATGGCTACACCTTC.

The J gene is TRBJ1-1, the V gene TRBV7-9; 12 bases match TRBD1. Germline values: CDR1 SEHNR, CDR2 FQNEAQ (reference sequence). The CDR3 loop spans 17 amino acids. V shed 3 bases, J shed 0 bases, and the junction held 5 bases outside the gene matches. For the CDR3, the DNA is TGTGCCAGCAGCTTGCCGGGACAGGGGGCGGTGAACACTGAAGCTTTCTTT. It encodes CASSLPGQGAVNTEAFF.

The chain combines TRBV10-3 with TRBJ2-1; TRBD1 agrees at 9 bases. CDR1 and CDR2 (germline): ENHRY, SYGVKD. V gave up 6 bases and J gave up 1 base; unmatched junction bases: 7. This CDR3 comprises 16 residues. DNA of the CDR3: TGTGCCATCAGCTACCGGGACAGGGAATCCTACAATGAGCAGTTCTTC. The encoded protein is CAISYRDRESYNEQFF.